These 10 T cell receptor beta chains were sequenced from one sample in a study of OX40 agonist ivuxolimab in advanced cancers. The protocol was immunoSEQ multiplex PCR, while the TCRdb copy is restricted to in-frame clones and leaves out a portion. In the table there are approximately 84,000 clones, around 90% of which are singletons. Sequenced material: CD4+ or CD8+ T cells sorted from blood, taken in a trial of the OX40 agonist ivuxolimab. Source of these receptors: an adult with an advanced solid tumor such as melanoma, head and neck, liver or kidney cancer.

This sequence joins TRBV19 and TRBJ2-3; TRBD2 aligns across 7 bases. With V trimmed by 7 bases and J by 0 bases, 13 bases remained unmatched. The CDR3 is 17 amino acids. Germline-derived CDR1 and CDR2 are LNHDA and SQIVND (reference sequence). CDR3 sequence reads: CASTQSGGRLSTDTQYF. The DNA of the CDR3 is TGTGCCAGTACCCAGTCGGGCGGGAGACTAAGCACAGATACGCAGTATTTT. The variable domain in full, completed from reference TRBV19 and TRBJ2-3, reads DGGITQSPKYLFRKEGQNVTLSCEQNLNHDAMYWYRQDPGQGLRLIYYSQIVNDFQKGDIAEGYSVSREKKESFPLTVTSAQKNPTAFYLCASTQSGGRLSTDTQYFGPGTRLTVL.

This clone was seen only a few times. The J gene is TRBJ1-2, the V gene TRBV7-9, with D perhaps TRBD1 (6 bases). In germline, CDR1 is SEHNR, CDR2 FQNEAQ (reference sequence). V lost 7 bases, J lost 7 bases, and 19 bases lay in between. CDR3 size: 14 residues. CDR3 amino acids: CASIQGGNLAGYTF. In DNA, the CDR3 is TGTGCCAGCATTCAAGGGGGAAATCTCGCTGGCTACACCTTC.

This sequence joins TRBV6-5 and TRBJ2-3; D may be TRBD2 (6 bases). From germline, CDR1 is MNHEY and CDR2 SVGAGI. This CDR3 is built from 16 residues. With 2 bases removed from V and 0 bases from J, the gap between germline ends came to 12 bases. The CDR3 DNA follows: TGTGCCAGCAGTTACGGGCGGACTACTAGCACAGATACGCAGTATTTT. This translates into CASSYGRTTSTDTQYF.

This chain uses TRBV19 with TRBJ2-7; tentatively, D is TRBD1 (6 bases). Trimming pared 1 base from V and 5 bases from J, leaving 21 bases between. Germline values: CDR1 LNHDA, CDR2 SQIVND (reference sequence). The CDR3 sequence is 17 residues long. CDR3: CASSIVGNYRVIHEQYF. Here the CDR3 DNA reads TGTGCCAGTAGTATAGTTGGGAATTACAGGGTGATCCACGAGCAGTACTTC.

The chain has TRBV11-2 and TRBJ1-1, with a tentative D call TRBD1 (6 bases). The germline CDR1 and CDR2 sequences are SGHAT and FQNNGV. Trimming took off 3 bases at V and 2 bases at J, with 19 bases between the two ends. This CDR3 spans 17 amino acids. This CDR3 reads CASSLVGGLLRNTEAFF. CDR3 nucleotides: TGTGCCAGCAGCTTGGTAGGGGGGCTGCTCCGAAACACTGAAGCTTTCTTT.

The chain carries TRBV5-1 and TRBJ1-2; D not certain. Germline V gene lookup returns CDR1 SGHRS and CDR2 YFSETQ. V was trimmed by 0 bases and J by 7 bases, leaving 13 bases between them. CDR3 size: 14 residues. This chain's CDR3 is CASSLGGPGGGYTF. CDR3 bases: TGCGCCAGCAGCTTGGGAGGTCCAGGCGGTGGCTACACCTTC.

V and J are TRBV9 and TRBJ2-1, with TRBD2 matching 11 bases. V shed 0 bases and J 4 bases; nucleotides not matched to a gene: 9. There are 18 residues in the CDR3. CDR1 and CDR2 from the germline V gene are SGDLS and YYNGEE. The DNA of the CDR3 is TGTGCCAGCAGCGTAGGTAGCGGGGGGGCCTCTGGGTACAATGAGCAGTTCTTC. Its translation is CASSVGSGGASGYNEQFF.

The chain combines TRBV11-2 with TRBJ2-3; 9 positions agree with TRBD2. Unmatched junction bases numbered 11, after V lost 4 bases and J lost 3 bases. CDR3 size: 17 residues. CDR1 SGHAT and CDR2 FQNNGV come from the germline V gene. The CDR3 nucleotides are TGTGCCAGCAGCTCCTCCCCCCTAGCGGGGAAAACAGATACGCAGTATTTT. Its protein product is CASSSSPLAGKTDTQYF.

This sequence joins TRBV2 and TRBJ2-3; 7 nucleotides line up with TRBD2. This CDR3 is built from 15 residues. V lost 7 bases and J lost 1; bases outside the gene matches: 8. Germline CDR1 is SNHLY and CDR2 is FYNNEI. The CDR3 reads CASTPGGRGTDTQYF. CDR3 coding DNA: TGTGCCAGCACACCGGGGGGTAGGGGCACAGATACGCAGTATTTT.

This rearrangement joins TRBV15 to TRBJ2-7; D is unclear. V lost 0 bases to trimming and J lost 2 bases, with 14 bases between them. Germline V gene lookup returns CDR1 LNHNV and CDR2 YYDKDF (reference sequence). This CDR3 spans 16 amino acids. Here the CDR3 reads CATSRDSGRLTYEQYF. For the CDR3, the DNA is TGTGCCACCAGCAGAGATTCTGGTCGCCTCACCTACGAGCAGTACTTC.